Below are 30 T cell receptor beta chains sequenced from a single sample in a study of T cell repertoires in cytomegalovirus infection. No antigen has been assigned to these receptors. TCRdb passed the reads through MiXCR, listing each CDR3 protein once. In the table there are 360,000 or so distinct CDR3 sequences, about 34% of which are singletons. The starting material was cultured PBMCs, obtained from culture after CMV antigen stimulation. Source of these receptors: a human donor in good health (CMV status not recorded). Some clones in this sample may be carry-over from other donors' samples.

This clonotype has only a few counts. This sequence joins TRBV7-9 and TRBJ1-1; D remains unclear. Deletions cut 5 bases from V and 3 bases from J, with 16 bases between. The CDR3 has 15 residues. Germline loops: CDR1 SEHNR, CDR2 FQNEAQ (reference sequence). The CDR3 sequence: CASSPWGGRDTEAFF. CDR3 sequence (DNA): TGTGCCAGCAGCCCGTGGGGAGGGAGGGACACTGAAGCTTTCTTT.

This clonotype was seen a handful of times. The V and J genes are TRBV5-1 and TRBJ2-5, with D possibly TRBD2 on 6 matching bases. This CDR3 is built from 18 residues. Per germline, CDR1 SGHRS and CDR2 YFSETQ. V lost 3 bases to trimming and J lost 0 bases, with 21 bases between them. CDR3 sequence: CASSSDGGWAGYQETQYF. For the CDR3, the DNA is TGCGCCAGCAGCTCCGATGGCGGGTGGGCGGGATACCAAGAGACCCAGTACTTC.

Concerning this clonotype itself: A much larger clone lies one base from this, so it may be a read error. The chain joins TRBV7-2 to TRBJ1-1; D is undetermined. CDR3 size: 15 residues. The V end lost 5 bases, the J end lost 6 bases, and 19 bases lay between the germline ends. Germline CDR1 and CDR2: SGHTA and FQGNSA. The chain's CDR3 is CASSPQVGVRAEAFF. The DNA for the CDR3 is TGTGCCAGCAGCCCCCAGGTGGGCGTGAGGGCTGAAGCTTTCTTT. The full variable domain, in which reference TRBV7-2 and TRBJ1-1 provide the parts outside the CDR3, is GAGVSQSPSNKVTEKGKDVELRCDPISGHTALYWYRQSLGQGLEFLIYFQGNSAPDKSGLPSDRFSAERTGGSVSTLTIQRTQQEDSAVYLCASSPQVGVRAEAFFGQGTRLTVV.

The chain couples TRBV6-5 to TRBJ1-5; TRBD1 is a possible D gene (6 bases). The V and J ends lost 7 bases and 0 bases respectively, with 10 bases between them. Per the germline V gene, CDR1 is MNHEY and CDR2 is SVGAGI. The CDR3 has 14 amino acids. CDR3 amino acids: CASNRQASNQPQHF. The CDR3 DNA reads TGTGCCAGCAATAGACAGGCTAGCAATCAGCCCCAGCATTTT.

The V and J genes are TRBV5-6 and TRBJ2-7, with TRBD1 identical over 11 bases. The CDR3 has 18 residues. Looked up from germline, CDR1 is SGHDT and CDR2 is YYEEEE. V trimming: 0 bases; J trimming: 3 bases; junction bases outside the gene matches: 11. The CDR3 DNA sequence: TGTGCCAGCAGCTTGGGACCGGGACAGGGGGAGGCCGTCTACGAGCAGTACTTC. Its protein is CASSLGPGQGEAVYEQYF.

This rearrangement joins TRBV3-1 to TRBJ2-3, with D perhaps TRBD1 (5 bases). The CDR3 covers 14 residues. V lost 1 base to trimming and J lost 4 bases, with 9 bases between them. CDR1 is LGHDT and CDR2 is YNNKEL in the germline V gene (reference sequence). This CDR3 reads CASSQVTGPDTQYF. In nucleotides, the CDR3 is TGTGCCAGCAGCCAAGTCACAGGCCCAGATACGCAGTATTTT.

This clonotype was counted only a few times. The genes are TRBV7-6 and TRBJ2-7, with D possibly matching TRBD1 (5 bases). Germline V gives CDR1 SGHVS, CDR2 FNYEAQ. Trimming cost V 1 base and J 3 bases, with 16 bases left between them. This CDR3 has 16 residues. The CDR3: CASSLVQGWVDYEQYF. The CDR3, as DNA: TGTGCCAGCAGCTTAGTCCAGGGCTGGGTGGACTACGAGCAGTACTTC.

V usage is TRBV7-9 and J usage is TRBJ2-1, with a possible D match to TRBD1 (6 bases). Per germline, CDR1 SEHNR and CDR2 FQNEAQ (reference sequence). With 4 bases removed from V and 6 bases from J, the gap between germline ends came to 16 bases. The CDR3 covers 15 residues. The DNA of the CDR3 is TGTGCCAGCAGCTCGACAGGTGGACTCACCAATGAGCAGTTCTTC. It specifies CASSSTGGLTNEQFF.

This clonotype was observed many times. The rearrangement uses TRBV12-3 or TRBV12-4 and TRBJ1-1; D not certain. The CDR3 is 14 residues long. V lost 3 bases to trimming and J lost 0 bases, with 8 bases between them. Here the CDR3 reads CASSFNGVNTEAFF. CDR3 sequence (DNA): TGTGCCAGCAGTTTCAACGGAGTGAACACTGAAGCTTTCTTT.

This clonotype was observed a few times. This chain uses TRBV19 with TRBJ2-3; a weak D match, TRBD2 (6 bases). CDR3 size: 13 residues. The germline gives CDR1 LNHDA, CDR2 SQIVND (reference sequence). Trimming stripped 4 bases from V and 5 bases from J, with 10 bases between. CDR3 region: CASSTGAGDTQYF. The CDR3 DNA sequence: TGTGCCAGTAGTACGGGAGCCGGAGATACGCAGTATTTT.

This clonotype turned up a few times. The gene calls are TRBV7-2 and TRBJ2-2; 7 nucleotides line up with TRBD1. The V segment lost 0 bases and the J segment 5 bases; nucleotides outside the gene matches: 9. The CDR3 covers 17 residues. CDR1 and CDR2 (germline): SGHTA, FQGNSA. CDR3 in DNA: TGTGCCAGCAGCTTAGCCGTCTCTGCAGGGGGTACCGGGGAGCTGTTTTTT. As protein: CASSLAVSAGGTGELFF.

This clonotype was observed a handful of times. V and J are TRBV20-1 and TRBJ2-5, with D possibly TRBD2 on 6 matching bases. The germline V gene encodes CDR1 DFQATT and CDR2 SNEGSKA (reference sequence). The CDR3 length is 15 residues. V was cut by 2 bases and J by 7 bases, with 20 bases left in between. CDR3 residues: CSARKSPSADGTQYF. The CDR3 DNA reads TGCAGTGCTAGAAAAAGTCCTAGCGCAGACGGGACCCAGTACTTC.

This clonotype has at least ten counts. The rearrangement joins TRBV7-2 to TRBJ2-1; TRBD2 aligns across 10 bases. The CDR3 has 15 residues. Germline-derived CDR1 and CDR2 are SGHTA and FQGNSA. Unmatched junction bases numbered 6, after V lost 6 bases and J lost 4 bases. Here the CDR3 DNA reads TGTGCCAGCAGACATACTAGCGGGGTGTACAATGAGCAGTTCTTC. Encoded protein: CASRHTSGVYNEQFF.

The rearrangement links TRBV6-2 or TRBV6-3 to TRBJ2-7, with 13 bases matching TRBD2. V dropped 4 bases and J dropped 5; count of bases not matched to a gene: 11. The length of the CDR3 is 17 residues. Germline CDR1 MNHEY, CDR2 SVGEGT. DNA of the CDR3: TGTGCCAGCAGTTCGAGTAAACTAGCGGGAGGGCCGGACGAGCAGTACTTC. This codes for CASSSSKLAGGPDEQYF.

This sequence joins TRBV19 and TRBJ2-2; D unclear. The CDR3 sequence is 15 residues long. V lost 1 base and J lost 4, with 10 bases in between. Germline-derived CDR1 and CDR2 are LNHDA and SQIVND (reference sequence). CDR3 amino acids: CASSIVLRSTGELFF. CDR3 in DNA: TGTGCCAGTAGTATAGTTTTGCGGTCCACCGGGGAGCTGTTTTTT.

This clonotype was counted between two and nine times. J is TRBJ1-4 and V is TRBV4-3; the D is unclear. Germline CDR1 LGHNA, CDR2 YSLEER. The V and J ends lost 5 bases and 7 bases respectively, with 23 bases between them. CDR3 length equals 17 residues. As DNA, the CDR3 is TGCGCCAGCAGCACATCTAAAATAGGTCGTCACGGTGAAAAACTGTTTTTT. Translated: CASSTSKIGRHGEKLFF.

This clonotype was seen at least ten times. The rearrangement joins TRBV7-2 to TRBJ1-1; D gene ambiguous. Germline V gene lookup returns CDR1 SGHTA and CDR2 FQGNSA. The germline V and J ends were trimmed by 2 bases and 0 bases, with 7 bases remaining between them. This CDR3 region has 14 residues. CDR3 DNA: TGTGCCAGCAGCTTATCCGTTATGAACACTGAAGCTTTCTTT. Translating gives CASSLSVMNTEAFF.

J is TRBJ1-5 and V is TRBV12-3 or TRBV12-4; 8 positions agree with TRBD1. Unmatched junction bases numbered 5, after V lost 6 bases and J lost 7 bases. This CDR3 region has 13 residues. The CDR3 nucleotides read TGTGCCAGCAGACAGACAGGGGACCAGCCCCAGCATTTT. It encodes CASRQTGDQPQHF.

V usage is TRBV7-4 and J usage is TRBJ2-7, with 7 bases lining up with TRBD2. The CDR3 loop spans 14 amino acids. The germline gives CDR1 SGHVT, CDR2 SQSDAQ. V lost 3 bases and J lost 7; bases outside the gene matches: 9. The CDR3 coding sequence is TGTGCCAGCAGCTTCGTGTCGGGGGGTGGTGAGCAGTACTTC. It specifies CASSFVSGGGEQYF.

The CDR3 nucleotides read TGTGCCAGCAGTTACGGAGACGAGCAGTACTTC. Its translation is CASSYGDEQYF. The chain couples TRBV6-6 to TRBJ2-7; D remains ambiguous. The CDR3 sequence is 11 residues long. V shed 2 bases and J shed 5 bases, with 4 bases lying between them. Germline V gene lookup returns CDR1 MNHNY and CDR2 SVGAGI (reference sequence).

The rearrangement links TRBV4-3 to TRBJ1-4, with D hard to call. V gave up 0 bases and J gave up 6 bases, with 11 bases separating them. This CDR3 is built from 15 residues. Germline assignment: CDR1 LGHNA and CDR2 YSLEER. The CDR3 sequence is CASSQDDGLDEKLFF. The CDR3 region has the DNA TGCGCCAGCAGCCAAGATGACGGGTTGGATGAAAAACTGTTTTTT.

The rearrangement uses TRBV11-2 and TRBJ2-3; 7 bases are a match to TRBD2. This CDR3 has 16 residues. CDR1 and CDR2 (germline): SGHAT, FQNNGV. The ends lost 1 base at V and 5 bases at J; junction bases unmatched: 9. CDR3 loop: CASSLVPAGNRDTQYF. Here the CDR3 DNA reads TGTGCCAGCAGCTTAGTTCCAGCGGGAAACCGAGATACGCAGTATTTT.

The chain joins TRBV19 to TRBJ2-1; TRBD2 matches at 12 bases. The CDR3 runs 17 residues. V lost 5 bases, J lost 8 bases, and 13 bases stayed unmatched. From germline, CDR1 is LNHDA and CDR2 SQIVND (reference sequence). CDR3 DNA sequence: TGTGCCAGTAGTTCCCGCCCCGGGACTAGCGGGTTGGATGAGCAGTTCTTC. This gives the protein CASSSRPGTSGLDEQFF.

This clonotype was seen more than once but under ten times. The chain recombines TRBV6-5 with TRBJ2-7; D is unclear. V gave up 0 bases and J gave up 0 bases, with 12 bases separating them. Per the germline V gene, CDR1 is MNHEY and CDR2 is SVGAGI. This CDR3 region has 16 residues. Written as DNA, the CDR3 is TGTGCCAGCAGTTACTCGTCGGCACGGAGCTCCTACGAGCAGTACTTC. Protein: CASSYSSARSSYEQYF.

The V call is TRBV2, the J call TRBJ2-1; 15 bases are shared with TRBD2. The CDR3 contains 18 residues. The J segment lost 0 bases and the V segment lost 6 bases, leaving 6 bases of the junction unmatched. Germline V gives CDR1 SNHLY, CDR2 FYNNEI. The chain's CDR3 is CASSVPGLAGGSYNEQFF. As DNA, the CDR3 is TGTGCCAGCAGCGTTCCGGGACTAGCGGGAGGCTCCTACAATGAGCAGTTCTTC.

To note about this clonotype: At one of its ends the junction is not consistent with the germline gene, which may arise from a read error. The chain combines TRBV7-2 with TRBJ1-2; a weak D match, TRBD1 (5 bases). Germline V gene lookup returns CDR1 SGHTA and CDR2 FQGNSA. This CDR3 region has 12 residues. Written as DNA, the CDR3 is TGTGCCAGCAGCTTAGAAGGGCAGGGAAGGAACTTC. Its translation is CASSLEGQGRNF.

The CDR3 bases are TGTGCCAGCAGTCCTGGACTAGCGGGAGCGTCACGGGTTTACAATGAGCAGTTCTTC. It codes for CASSPGLAGASRVYNEQFF. V is TRBV27 and J is TRBJ2-1; TRBD2 matches at 13 bases. J lost 4 bases, V lost 5 bases, and 14 bases had no gene match. Germline V gives CDR1 MNHEY, CDR2 SMNVEV (reference sequence). The CDR3 runs to 19 residues.

The sample holds a few counts of this clonotype. The chain employs TRBV7-2 and TRBJ2-6; 9 nucleotides match TRBD1. The J segment lost 2 bases and the V segment lost 1 base, leaving 12 bases of the junction unmatched. The CDR3 has 20 residues. Germline CDR1 reads SGHTA; CDR2 reads FQGNSA. DNA of the CDR3: TGTGCCAGCAGCTTAGGGGTAACAGGGGGCGCGTTAGCTGGGGCCAACGTCCTGACTTTC. It codes for CASSLGVTGGALAGANVLTF.

This chain uses TRBV7-3 with TRBJ2-1; D not resolved. Germline values: CDR1 SGHTA, CDR2 FQGTGA. The CDR3 has 14 amino acids. Trimming took off 5 bases at V and 7 bases at J, with 15 bases between the two ends. CDR3: CASSLSISGNEQFF. CDR3 DNA: TGTGCCAGCAGCCTGAGTATCAGTGGAAATGAGCAGTTCTTC.

This clonotype was found many times. The gene calls are TRBV5-6 and TRBJ1-2; 8 nucleotides line up with TRBD1. This CDR3 region has 13 residues. After removal of 2 bases from V and 8 bases from J, the junction contained 5 bases not matched to a gene. The germline V gene has CDR1 SGHDT and CDR2 YYEEEE. The CDR3 here is CASSFGTGRGYTF. The CDR3 nucleotides read TGTGCCAGCAGCTTTGGGACAGGTCGGGGCTACACCTTC.